The 25 T cell receptor beta chains below come from one sample, sequenced in a study of blood T cell repertoires in COVID-19. Data came from immunoSEQ multiplex PCR; TCRdb stores just in-frame clones and leaves some out. The table includes 15,000 to 20,000 clones, nearly 90% detected once. The sample consisted of peripheral blood. Every receptor here comes from a human donor in a cohort sampled during active COVID-19.

This chain joins TRBV25-1 and TRBJ2-1, with D possibly matching TRBD2 (5 bases). The germline V and J ends were trimmed by 2 bases and 2 bases, with 13 bases remaining between them. Germline V CDR1 and CDR2: MGHDK, SYGVNS. The length of the CDR3 is 16 residues. Here the CDR3 DNA reads TGTGCCAGCAGTGAAAATACGGGAAATGCCTACAATGAGCAGTTCTTC. Its protein is CASSENTGNAYNEQFF. Variable domain in full (rest from reference TRBV25-1 and TRBJ2-1): EADIYQTPRYLVIGTGKKITLECSQTMGHDKMYWYQQDPGMELHLIHYSYGVNSTEKGDLSSESTVSRIRTEHFPLTLESARPSHTSQYLCASSENTGNAYNEQFFGPGTRLTVL.

V and J are TRBV7-9 and TRBJ1-1; D uncertain. CDR3 length: 14 residues. The ends were cut back, 1 base at V and 1 base at J, with 7 bases in the middle. Germline CDR1 and CDR2: SEHNR and FQNEAQ (reference sequence). CDR3 protein: CASSLELSNTEAFF. As DNA, the CDR3 is TGTGCCAGCAGCTTAGAGCTCTCGAACACTGAAGCTTTCTTT.

The V call is TRBV2, the J call TRBJ1-2, with D uncertain. Deletions cut 7 bases from V and 4 bases from J, with 13 bases between. The V gene's germline CDR1 is SNHLY and CDR2 FYNNEI. CDR3 size: 13 residues. The CDR3 protein is CASMRATGYGYTF. The CDR3 DNA is TGTGCCAGCATGCGGGCCACGGGCTATGGCTACACCTTC.

V and J are TRBV7-2 and TRBJ2-7; TRBD2 matches 7 bases. The CDR3 loop spans 14 amino acids. Germline CDR1 and CDR2: SGHTA and FQGNSA. The V segment lost 0 bases and the J segment 7 bases; nucleotides outside the gene matches: 6. CDR3 nucleotides: TGTGCCAGCAGCTTAGCTGGGGGGGAGGGGGAGCAGTACTTC. Translated: CASSLAGGEGEQYF.

The chain has TRBV13 and TRBJ1-1; TRBD1 aligns across 8 bases. The germline gives CDR1 PRHDT, CDR2 FYEKMQ (reference sequence). V lost 0 bases and J lost 8; bases outside the gene matches: 5. This CDR3 spans 14 amino acids. CDR3 coding DNA: TGTGCCAGCAGCTTAGGCCGGTCAGGGGGCGAAGCTTTCTTT. Amino acid sequence: CASSLGRSGGEAFF.

The chain combines TRBV27 with TRBJ2-7, with TRBD1 matching 7 bases. This CDR3 has 15 amino acids. CDR1 and CDR2 from the germline V gene are MNHEY and SMNVEV (reference sequence). V gave up 4 bases and J gave up 0 bases; unmatched junction bases: 6. Here the CDR3 reads CASSSTGAPSYEQYF. The CDR3 coding sequence is TGTGCCAGCAGTTCCACAGGGGCTCCCTCCTACGAGCAGTACTTC.

This rearrangement joins TRBV7-3 to TRBJ2-1; no definite D call. V was pared by 2 bases and J by 3 bases, with 14 bases between. Germline V gives CDR1 SGHTA, CDR2 FQGTGA. The CDR3 length is 16 residues. The CDR3 region is CASSLSGRGIYNEQFF. The CDR3, as DNA: TGTGCCAGCAGCTTATCTGGTCGCGGAATCTACAATGAGCAGTTCTTC.

V gene TRBV28 combines with J gene TRBJ1-1; D ambiguous. Germline V CDR1 and CDR2: MDHEN, SYDVKM. Trimming cost V 1 base and J 1 base, with 7 bases left between them. This CDR3 is built from 14 residues. The CDR3 DNA reads TGTGCCAGCAGTTTATTCCAGAAGAACACTGAAGCTTTCTTT. Its translation: CASSLFQKNTEAFF.

Only one count was recorded for this clone. V is TRBV27 and J is TRBJ1-5; D not resolved. The CDR3 loop spans 13 amino acids. Trimming took off 0 bases at V and 4 bases at J, with 4 bases between the two ends. The germline CDR1 and CDR2 sequences are MNHEY and SMNVEV (reference sequence). In DNA form, the CDR3 reads TGTGCCAGCAGTTTATCACAGAATCAGCCCCAGCATTTT. This gives the protein CASSLSQNQPQHF.

The chain is built from TRBV30 and TRBJ2-1; 7 bases match TRBD1. Germline V CDR1 and CDR2: GTSNPN, SVGIG (reference sequence). The CDR3 is 14 residues long. The ends lost 1 base at V and 7 bases at J; junction bases unmatched: 7. CDR3 in DNA: TGTGCCTGGAGTGCCGGGACAGTGACTAATGAGCAGTTCTTC. Translating it yields CAWSAGTVTNEQFF.

V and J are TRBV27 and TRBJ2-7, with D unresolved. This CDR3 spans 12 amino acids. CDR1 MNHEY and CDR2 SMNVEV come from the germline V gene (reference sequence). Trimming left V 3 bases short and J 6 bases short, with 9 bases between. The CDR3 region has the DNA TGTGCCAGCAGTTTCACATCTGGCGAGCAGTACTTC. Its translation: CASSFTSGEQYF.

This clone was observed once. J is TRBJ2-7 and V is TRBV27, with D tentatively TRBD1 (5 bases). Germline V CDR1 and CDR2: MNHEY, SMNVEV (reference sequence). With 4 bases removed from V and 7 bases from J, the gap between germline ends came to 14 bases. This CDR3 contains 13 residues. DNA of the CDR3: TGTGCCAGCAGTTCCCTACCAGGGTTTGAGCAGTACTTC. Amino acids: CASSSLPGFEQYF.

The rearrangement uses TRBV7-8 and TRBJ1-5, with D perhaps matching TRBD1 (6 bases). The CDR3 loop spans 15 amino acids. The germline V and J ends were trimmed by 2 bases and 7 bases, with 15 bases remaining between them. CDR1 and CDR2 (germline): SGHVS, FQNEAQ. Written as DNA, the CDR3 is TGTGCCAGCAGCTTAATACAGGGTGGGGTGCAGCCCCAGCATTTT. Encoded protein: CASSLIQGGVQPQHF.

The J gene is TRBJ1-4, the V gene TRBV2, with TRBD1 matching 7 bases. The CDR3 totals 15 residues. With V trimmed by 4 bases and J by 7 bases, 9 bases remained unmatched. Per the germline V gene, CDR1 is SNHLY and CDR2 is FYNNEI. The chain's CDR3 is CASSALQGKGEKLFF. In DNA form, the CDR3 reads TGTGCCAGCAGTGCCCTACAGGGGAAGGGTGAAAAACTGTTTTTT.

The chain joins TRBV28 to TRBJ2-5, with D possibly matching TRBD1 (6 bases). V was pared by 5 bases and J by 6 bases, with 13 bases between. The length of the CDR3 is 13 residues. Germline V gene lookup returns CDR1 MDHEN and CDR2 SYDVKM. CDR3 loop: CASSPTGPQTQYF. The CDR3 DNA reads as TGTGCCAGCAGTCCGACAGGACCCCAGACCCAGTACTTC.

The V gene is TRBV7-6, the J gene TRBJ2-5, with D possibly matching TRBD2 (5 bases). V was shortened by 2 bases and J by 5 bases, with 12 bases between the two germline ends. Per germline, CDR1 SGHVS and CDR2 FNYEAQ. The CDR3 has 14 amino acids. CDR3 sequence: CASSLIFGMETQYF. The CDR3 region has the DNA TGTGCCAGCAGCTTAATTTTCGGGATGGAGACCCAGTACTTC. Using reference TRBV7-6 and TRBJ2-5 for the parts outside the CDR3, the full variable domain is GAGVSQSPRYKVTKRGQDVALRCDPISGHVSLYWYRQALGQGPEFLTYFNYEAQQDKSGLPNDRFSAERPEGSISTLTIQRTEQRDSAMYRCASSLIFGMETQYFGPGTRLLVL.

The CDR3 sequence: CAWSPRSNQPQHF. In nucleotides, the CDR3 is TGTGCCTGGTCCCCACGGAGCAATCAGCCCCAGCATTTT. The gene calls are TRBV30 and TRBJ1-5, with D uncertain. Trimming took off 5 bases at V and 1 base at J, with 9 bases between the two ends. The CDR3 is 13 residues long. CDR1 and CDR2 (germline): GTSNPN, SVGIG (reference sequence). The full variable domain, its missing parts supplied by reference TRBV30 and TRBJ1-5, is SQTIHQWPATLVQPVGSPLSLECTVEGTSNPNLYWYRQAAGRGLQLLFYSVGIGQISSEVPQNLSASRPQDRQFILSSKKLLLSDSGFYLCAWSPRSNQPQHFGDGTRLSIL.

This clone was observed once. J is TRBJ1-2 and V is TRBV5-6; 7 bases fit TRBD1. Germline V gene data show CDR1 as SGHDT and CDR2 as YYEEEE. The trim removed 5 bases at V and 8 bases at J, leaving 12 bases unmatched. This CDR3 region has 14 residues. The CDR3 coding sequence is TGTGCCAGCAGGAGGGGAAGGGGGCGCGAAGGCTACACCTTC. This gives the protein CASRRGRGREGYTF.

For this clone: The same CDR3 can be traced to other DNA sequences in this sample. V is TRBV5-1 and J is TRBJ1-1; D not certain. This CDR3 spans 15 amino acids. Deletions cut 0 bases from V and 1 base from J, with 10 bases between. Germline CDR1 and CDR2: SGHRS and YFSETQ. As DNA, the CDR3 is TGCGCCAGCAGCTTGGGTGGACGGGGGAACACTGAAGCTTTCTTT. Amino acids: CASSLGGRGNTEAFF.

This clone is judged medium-sized. This chain links TRBV5-1 with TRBJ1-6, with D hard to call. The CDR3 totals 13 residues. CDR1 and CDR2 from the germline V gene are SGHRS and YFSETQ. The V end was cut by 2 bases, the J end by 8 bases, with 8 bases between. CDR3 in DNA: TGCGCCAGCAGCTTAAAAATAGATTCACCCCTCCACTTT. It yields the protein CASSLKIDSPLHF.

The V gene is TRBV18, the J gene TRBJ2-1; TRBD1 aligns across 9 bases. This CDR3 comprises 13 residues. Germline-derived CDR1 and CDR2 are KGHSH and LQKENI. V was pared by 6 bases and J by 7 bases, with 4 bases of the junction left unmatched. The CDR3, as DNA: TGTGCCAGCTCGGGACAGGGAGAGAATGAGCAGTTCTTC. Translation gives CASSGQGENEQFF.

The chain recombines TRBV2 with TRBJ2-1, with a weak D call TRBD1 (6 bases). This CDR3 has 15 amino acids. From germline, CDR1 is SNHLY and CDR2 FYNNEI. The V gene lost 2 bases and the J gene lost 3 bases, with 11 bases spanning the gap. The CDR3 nucleotides are TGTGCCAGCAGTGAAAGACAGGTATTCTACAATGAGCAGTTCTTC. This gives the protein CASSERQVFYNEQFF.

The genes are TRBV7-9 and TRBJ2-1, with 8 bases identical to TRBD2. This CDR3 is built from 16 residues. Germline V lookup: CDR1 SEHNR, CDR2 FQNEAQ (reference sequence). After removal of 5 bases from V and 0 bases from J, the junction contained 6 bases not matched to a gene. CDR3 amino acids: CASSQSGGISYNEQFF. CDR3 nucleotides: TGTGCCAGCAGCCAATCGGGGGGGATCTCCTACAATGAGCAGTTCTTC. The full variable domain, rest sourced from reference TRBV7-9 and TRBJ2-1, is DTGVSQNPRHKITKRGQNVTFRCDPISEHNRLYWYRQTLGQGPEFLTYFQNEAQLEKSRLLSDRFSAERPKGSFSTLEIQRTEQGDSAMYLCASSQSGGISYNEQFFGPGTRLTVL.

A single count supports this clone. The chain uses TRBV28 and TRBJ1-2, with D possibly TRBD1 on 6 matching bases. From germline, CDR1 is MDHEN and CDR2 SYDVKM. This CDR3 has 14 amino acids. V lost 4 bases and J lost 4, with 13 bases in between. CDR3 nucleotide sequence: TGTGCCAGCAGTTCAGGACAGTTCCTCTATGGCTACACCTTC. This encodes CASSSGQFLYGYTF.

This clone was detected only once. V is TRBV13 and J is TRBJ2-5, with TRBD1 identical over 7 bases. V shed 5 bases, J shed 4 bases, and the junction held 7 bases outside the gene matches. The CDR3 contains 14 residues. Germline CDR1 reads PRHDT; CDR2 reads FYEKMQ (reference sequence). CDR3 protein: CASSLNNRGETQYF. CDR3 DNA: TGTGCCAGCAGCCTAAATAACAGGGGAGAGACCCAGTACTTC.